The rows below give T cell receptor beta chains drawn from one sample of a study of post-analysis software for immune sequencing data. TCRdb called the PCR reads again in MiXCR, with one record for every CDR3 protein. The data hold hundreds of thousands of distinct CDR3 sequences, with 30% observed a single time. The sample comprised blood. The receptors here all came from a girl aged 10 to 17 with multiple sclerosis. Each CDR3 is given with its conserved first and last residue. Each record gives: D gene, J gene, V gene, CDR3 protein. A D gene is named only where the DNA matches it firmly.

-	TRBJ2-6	TRBV9	CASSVVPGTASGANVLTF
TRBD2	TRBJ2-1	TRBV2	CASSCHSGRGYNEQFF
-	TRBJ1-1	TRBV4-3	CASSQEGRGTEAFF
-	TRBJ1-2	TRBV5-5	CASSQTDRANYGYTF
-	TRBJ1-1	TRBV29-1	CSVPGNTEAFF
TRBD2	TRBJ2-1	TRBV6-2/TRBV6-3	CASIIGGRFNNEQFF
TRBD1	TRBJ2-7	TRBV29-1	CSVLGTGDYEQYF
-	TRBJ2-1	TRBV5-8	CASSLVAVSGDERFF
-	TRBJ2-7	TRBV14	CASSQVSGYGQYF
TRBD1	TRBJ2-5	TRBV15	CATSKDRGKRETQYF
TRBD1	TRBJ2-5	TRBV29-1	CSVDPAGTGYQETQYF
TRBD1	TRBJ1-1	TRBV7-2	CASSFPRQGEEAFF
-	TRBJ1-6	TRBV4-3	CASSQEGDGDYNSPLHF
-	TRBJ2-1	TRBV20-1	CSAERYPGDNEQFF
TRBD2	TRBJ2-3	TRBV4-3	CASSRRLAGAGDTQYF
-	TRBJ2-5	TRBV20-1	CSASGTNQETQYF
-	TRBJ2-1	TRBV7-9	CASSLVDPEQFF
TRBD1	TRBJ1-1	TRBV10-3	CAISEKGAGPHTEAFF
TRBD1	TRBJ1-2	TRBV27	CASSFLPTGGVDGYTF
-	TRBJ1-5	TRBV20-1	CSALGQEGGGNQPQHF
-	TRBJ2-1	TRBV11-2	CASSLANSYQFF
TRBD2	-	TRBV6-2/TRBV6-3	CASTKPGLAGVRSYNEQYF
TRBD2	TRBJ2-1	TRBV28	CASLRSASGRDNEQFF
-	TRBJ2-5	TRBV11-2	CASSPNPAGTPTQQYF
-	TRBJ1-4	TRBV6-1	CASSEARAGRSEKLFF
TRBD1	TRBJ1-5	TRBV3-1	CASSQGTGVNQPQHF
-	TRBJ1-1	TRBV6-5	CASSRIGTEAFF
-	-	TRBV5-4	CASSSEYDRPSRGETQYF
-	TRBJ1-5	TRBV10-3	CAIPGQNQPQHF